The rows below give T cell receptor beta chains drawn from one sample of a study of T cell responses to AZD1222 COVID-19 vaccine. Sequencing used immunoSEQ multiplex PCR; TCRdb keeps in-frame clones, though not all of them. The sample carries roughly 120,000 clones, around 88% recorded once. Material: peripheral blood, obtained 28 days after the second AZD1222 dose. These receptors all come from an adult who received the AZD1222 COVID-19 vaccine. Each CDR3 is given with its conserved first and last residue. A D gene is named only where the DNA matches it firmly. Clone sizes are given selectively: once, few, many, or a class where the clone is expanded.

j_gene: TRBJ2-1; d_gene: NA; v_gene: TRBV11-3; abundance: NA; CDR3aa: CASSLVAGGVWDEQFF; CDR3nt: TGTGCCAGCAGCTTGGTGGCGGGCGGGGTCTGGGATGAGCAGTTCTTC
j_gene: TRBJ1-1; d_gene: TRBD1; v_gene: TRBV11-2; abundance: NA; CDR3aa: CASRAGTVEAFF; CDR3nt: TGTGCCAGCAGGGCCGGGACAGTCGAAGCTTTCTTT
j_gene: TRBJ2-7; d_gene: NA; v_gene: TRBV5-1; abundance: NA; CDR3aa: CASSFTRDTPLEQYF; CDR3nt: TGCGCCAGCAGCTTCACCCGGGACACCCCCCTCGAGCAGTACTTC
j_gene: TRBJ2-2; d_gene: TRBD2; v_gene: TRBV7-8; abundance: NA; CDR3aa: CASSVELAGGQYTGELFF; CDR3nt: TGTGCCAGCAGCGTAGAACTAGCGGGGGGACAGTACACCGGGGAGCTGTTTTTT
j_gene: TRBJ1-2; d_gene: TRBD1; v_gene: TRBV28; abundance: once; CDR3aa: CASSDPGQIYYGYTF; CDR3nt: TGTGCCAGCAGCGATCCGGGACAGATATATTATGGCTACACCTTC
j_gene: TRBJ2-5; d_gene: TRBD1; v_gene: TRBV6-4; abundance: NA; CDR3aa: CASSVDRGPETQYF; CDR3nt: TGTGCCAGCAGTGTGGACAGGGGTCCAGAGACCCAGTACTTC
j_gene: TRBJ2-3; d_gene: NA; v_gene: TRBV4-1; abundance: NA; CDR3aa: CASSQRTWRGASTDTQYF; CDR3nt: TGCGCCAGCAGCCAGCGTACCTGGAGGGGTGCGAGCACAGATACGCAGTATTTT
j_gene: TRBJ1-2; d_gene: NA; v_gene: TRBV28; abundance: NA; CDR3aa: CASSFVGGDYGYTF; CDR3nt: TGTGCCAGCAGTTTCGTAGGGGGAGACTATGGCTACACCTTC
j_gene: TRBJ2-7; d_gene: NA; v_gene: TRBV18; abundance: NA; CDR3aa: CASSPGVGRLQYEQYF; CDR3nt: TGTGCCAGCTCACCAGGGGTCGGACGGCTGCAATACGAGCAGTACTTC
j_gene: TRBJ2-1; d_gene: NA; v_gene: TRBV5-4; abundance: NA; CDR3aa: CASRLETEPRGIEQFF; CDR3nt: TGTGCCAGCAGGCTCGAGACGGAGCCCCGGGGCATTGAGCAGTTCTTC
j_gene: TRBJ2-1; d_gene: TRBD2; v_gene: TRBV11-3; abundance: NA; CDR3aa: CASSLPSGGGSYNEQFF; CDR3nt: TGTGCCAGCAGCTTGCCTAGCGGGGGGGGATCCTACAATGAGCAGTTCTTC
j_gene: TRBJ1-5; d_gene: TRBD1; v_gene: TRBV19; abundance: NA; CDR3aa: CASSTGTGGYNQPQHF; CDR3nt: TGTGCCAGTAGTACCGGGACAGGGGGGTACAATCAGCCCCAGCATTTT
j_gene: TRBJ1-1; d_gene: NA; v_gene: TRBV2; abundance: NA; CDR3aa: CASSVGAGTEAFF; CDR3nt: TGTGCCAGCTCGGTAGGGGCGGGCACTGAAGCTTTCTTT
j_gene: TRBJ1-4; d_gene: NA; v_gene: TRBV25-1; abundance: once; CDR3aa: CASSEFDEKLFF; CDR3nt: TGTGCCAGCAGTGAATTCGATGAAAAACTGTTTTTT
j_gene: TRBJ2-2; d_gene: NA; v_gene: TRBV7-8; abundance: NA; CDR3aa: CASSSTRGGELFF; CDR3nt: TGTGCCAGCAGCTCCACTAGGGGGGGGGAGCTGTTTTTT
j_gene: TRBJ2-3; d_gene: NA; v_gene: TRBV11-2; abundance: NA; CDR3aa: CASSTGRQTDTQYF; CDR3nt: TGTGCCAGCAGCACGGGACGGCAGACAGATACGCAGTATTTT
j_gene: TRBJ2-1; d_gene: NA; v_gene: TRBV6-1; abundance: NA; CDR3aa: CASSERGSLVEQFF; CDR3nt: TGTGCCAGCAGTGAAAGGGGTAGCTTGGTTGAGCAGTTCTTC
j_gene: TRBJ1-2; d_gene: TRBD1; v_gene: TRBV6-6; abundance: NA; CDR3aa: CASSPWTGGYGYTF; CDR3nt: TGTGCCAGCAGTCCCTGGACAGGGGGCTATGGCTACACCTTC
j_gene: TRBJ1-6; d_gene: NA; v_gene: TRBV5-4; abundance: few; CDR3aa: CASSLRDGKNSPLHF; CDR3nt: TGTGCCAGCAGCTTGAGGGACGGGAAAAATTCACCCCTCCACTTT
j_gene: TRBJ2-7; d_gene: NA; v_gene: TRBV19; abundance: NA; CDR3aa: CASSIVGDLYEQYF; CDR3nt: TGTGCCAGTAGTATTGTGGGGGACCTCTACGAGCAGTACTTC
j_gene: TRBJ2-7; d_gene: NA; v_gene: TRBV9; abundance: NA; CDR3aa: CASSVENSPYEQYF; CDR3nt: TGTGCCAGCAGCGTAGAGAACAGTCCCTACGAGCAGTACTTC
j_gene: TRBJ2-5; d_gene: NA; v_gene: TRBV2; abundance: NA; CDR3aa: CASKAREGGETQYF; CDR3nt: TGTGCCAGCAAGGCCAGGGAGGGGGGAGAGACCCAGTACTTC
j_gene: TRBJ2-7; d_gene: NA; v_gene: TRBV19; abundance: NA; CDR3aa: CASSMGYEQYF; CDR3nt: TGTGCCAGTAGTATGGGGTACGAGCAGTACTTC
j_gene: TRBJ2-1; d_gene: NA; v_gene: TRBV27; abundance: NA; CDR3aa: CASSLYNEQFF; CDR3nt: TGTGCCAGCAGTTTATACAATGAGCAGTTCTTC
j_gene: TRBJ2-7; d_gene: NA; v_gene: TRBV29-1; abundance: NA; CDR3aa: CSVGSYEQYF; CDR3nt: TGCAGCGTCGGGAGTTACGAGCAGTACTTC
j_gene: TRBJ1-1; d_gene: NA; v_gene: TRBV5-1; abundance: NA; CDR3aa: CASSLAPNTEAFF; CDR3nt: TGCGCCAGCAGCTTGGCCCCCAACACTGAAGCTTTCTTT
j_gene: TRBJ2-2; d_gene: NA; v_gene: TRBV10-2; abundance: NA; CDR3aa: CASSNTGELFF; CDR3nt: TGCGCCAGTAGTAACACCGGGGAGCTGTTTTTT
j_gene: TRBJ2-7; d_gene: NA; v_gene: TRBV7-2; abundance: NA; CDR3aa: CASSLASLVSYEQYF; CDR3nt: TGTGCCAGCAGCTTGGCCAGTCTGGTCTCCTACGAGCAGTACTTC
j_gene: TRBJ2-7; d_gene: NA; v_gene: TRBV11-2; abundance: NA; CDR3aa: CASSLHDDSYEQYF; CDR3nt: TGTGCCAGCAGCTTACACGACGACTCCTACGAGCAGTACTTC
j_gene: TRBJ2-7; d_gene: TRBD1; v_gene: TRBV19; abundance: NA; CDR3aa: CASREDRGKDEQYF; CDR3nt: TGTGCCAGTAGGGAGGACAGGGGAAAGGACGAGCAGTACTTC
j_gene: TRBJ1-4; d_gene: NA; v_gene: TRBV27; abundance: NA; CDR3aa: CASSSSGSGHEKLFF; CDR3nt: TGTGCCAGCAGTTCCTCGGGGTCTGGGCATGAAAAACTGTTTTTT
j_gene: TRBJ2-7; d_gene: NA; v_gene: TRBV9; abundance: NA; CDR3aa: CASSVDAQGYEQYF; CDR3nt: TGTGCCAGCAGCGTAGACGCCCAAGGGTACGAGCAGTACTTC
j_gene: TRBJ1-2; d_gene: NA; v_gene: TRBV7-9; abundance: NA; CDR3aa: CASRHLVSGVDYGYTF; CDR3nt: TGTGCCAGCAGGCATCTCGTTTCAGGGGTCGACTATGGCTACACCTTC
j_gene: TRBJ2-2; d_gene: NA; v_gene: TRBV12-5; abundance: NA; CDR3aa: CASGLDGTGELFF; CDR3nt: TGTGCTAGTGGTTTGGATGGTACCGGGGAGCTGTTTTTT
j_gene: TRBJ2-5; d_gene: NA; v_gene: TRBV7-2; abundance: NA; CDR3aa: CASSMYQETQYF; CDR3nt: TGTGCCAGCAGCATGTATCAAGAGACCCAGTACTTC
j_gene: TRBJ1-1; d_gene: NA; v_gene: TRBV25-1; abundance: NA; CDR3aa: CASSQSSRTVGAFF; CDR3nt: TGTGCCAGCAGTCAATCTTCAAGGACCGTTGGGGCTTTCTTT
j_gene: TRBJ1-5; d_gene: NA; v_gene: TRBV4-1; abundance: NA; CDR3aa: CASSQGGAWGGNQPQHF; CDR3nt: TGCGCCAGCAGCCAAGGAGGGGCTTGGGGAGGCAATCAGCCCCAGCATTTT
j_gene: TRBJ1-5; d_gene: TRBD1; v_gene: TRBV27; abundance: NA; CDR3aa: CASSLRQGVQPQHF; CDR3nt: TGTGCCAGCAGTCTCCGACAGGGGGTGCAGCCCCAGCATTTT
j_gene: TRBJ2-7; d_gene: NA; v_gene: TRBV5-6; abundance: NA; CDR3aa: CATRGGPHNYEQYF; CDR3nt: TGTGCCACCCGAGGGGGACCCCACAACTACGAGCAGTACTTC
j_gene: TRBJ2-7; d_gene: NA; v_gene: TRBV5-4; abundance: NA; CDR3aa: CASSLGGSSSYEQYF; CDR3nt: TGTGCCAGCAGCTTGGGGGGTTCTAGCAGCTACGAGCAGTACTTC
j_gene: TRBJ1-3; d_gene: NA; v_gene: TRBV9; abundance: NA; CDR3aa: CASSVVAAGNTIYF; CDR3nt: TGTGCCAGCAGCGTAGTGGCAGCTGGAAACACCATATATTTT